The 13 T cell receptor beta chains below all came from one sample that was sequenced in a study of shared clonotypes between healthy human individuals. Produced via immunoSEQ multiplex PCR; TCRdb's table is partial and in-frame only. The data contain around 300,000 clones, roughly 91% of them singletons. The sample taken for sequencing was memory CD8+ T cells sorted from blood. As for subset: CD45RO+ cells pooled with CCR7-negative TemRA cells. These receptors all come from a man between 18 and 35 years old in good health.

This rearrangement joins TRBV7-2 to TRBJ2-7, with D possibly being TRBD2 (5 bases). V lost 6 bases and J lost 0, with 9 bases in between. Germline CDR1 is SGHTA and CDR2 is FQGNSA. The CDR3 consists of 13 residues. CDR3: CASSQRGSYEQYF. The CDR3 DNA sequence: TGTGCCAGCAGTCAACGGGGCTCCTACGAGCAGTACTTC. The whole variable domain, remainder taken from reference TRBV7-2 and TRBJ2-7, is GAGVSQSPSNKVTEKGKDVELRCDPISGHTALYWYRQSLGQGLEFLIYFQGNSAPDKSGLPSDRFSAERTGGSVSTLTIQRTQQEDSAVYLCASSQRGSYEQYFGPGTRLTVT.

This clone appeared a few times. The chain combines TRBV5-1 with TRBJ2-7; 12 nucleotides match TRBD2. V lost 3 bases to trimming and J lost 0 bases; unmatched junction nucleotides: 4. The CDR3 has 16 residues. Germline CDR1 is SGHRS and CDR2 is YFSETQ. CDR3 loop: CASSWGLAGSSYEQYF. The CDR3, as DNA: TGCGCCAGCAGCTGGGGACTAGCGGGCTCCTCCTACGAGCAGTACTTC.

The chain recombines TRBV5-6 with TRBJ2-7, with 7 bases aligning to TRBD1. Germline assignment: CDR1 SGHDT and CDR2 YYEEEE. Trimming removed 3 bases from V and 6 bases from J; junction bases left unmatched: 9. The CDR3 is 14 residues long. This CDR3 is CASSSTGFMLEQYF. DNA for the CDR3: TGTGCCAGCAGCTCGACAGGGTTCATGCTCGAGCAGTACTTC.

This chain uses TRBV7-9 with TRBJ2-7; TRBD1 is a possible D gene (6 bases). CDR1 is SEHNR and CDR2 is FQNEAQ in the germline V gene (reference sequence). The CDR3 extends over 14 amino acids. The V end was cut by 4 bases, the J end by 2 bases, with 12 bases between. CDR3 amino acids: CASSSPGQTYEQYF. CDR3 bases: TGTGCCAGCAGCTCCCCCGGACAGACCTACGAGCAGTACTTC.

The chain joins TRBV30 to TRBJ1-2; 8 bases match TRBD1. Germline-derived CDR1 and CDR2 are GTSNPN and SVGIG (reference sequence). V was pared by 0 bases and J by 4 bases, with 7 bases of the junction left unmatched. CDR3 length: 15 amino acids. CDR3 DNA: TGTGCCTGGAGTGTACCCCGGACAGGGAGCTATGGCTACACCTTC. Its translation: CAWSVPRTGSYGYTF.

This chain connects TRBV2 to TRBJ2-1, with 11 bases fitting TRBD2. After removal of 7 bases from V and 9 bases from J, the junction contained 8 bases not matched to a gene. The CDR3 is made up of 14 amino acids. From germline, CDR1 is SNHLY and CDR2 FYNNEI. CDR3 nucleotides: TGTGCCAGCATCTTAGCGGGAGGGGTGTTTGAGCAGTTCTTC. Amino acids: CASILAGGVFEQFF.

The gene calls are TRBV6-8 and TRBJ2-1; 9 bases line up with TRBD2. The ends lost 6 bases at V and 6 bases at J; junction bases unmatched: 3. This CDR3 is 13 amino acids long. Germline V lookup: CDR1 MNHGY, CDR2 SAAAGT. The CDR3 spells CASRPTSGNEQFF. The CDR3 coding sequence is TGTGCCAGCAGGCCGACTAGCGGCAATGAGCAGTTCTTC.

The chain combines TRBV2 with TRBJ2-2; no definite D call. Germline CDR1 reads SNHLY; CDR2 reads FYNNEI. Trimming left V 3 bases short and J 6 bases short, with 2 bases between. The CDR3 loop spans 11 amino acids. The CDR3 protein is CASSEAGELFF. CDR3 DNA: TGTGCCAGCAGTGAGGCCGGGGAGCTGTTTTTT.

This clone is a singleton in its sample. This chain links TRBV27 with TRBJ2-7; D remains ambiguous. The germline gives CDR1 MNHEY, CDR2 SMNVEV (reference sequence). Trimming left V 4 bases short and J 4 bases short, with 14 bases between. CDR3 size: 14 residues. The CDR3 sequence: CASSSRPLGYEQYF. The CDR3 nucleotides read TGTGCCAGCAGTTCCCGTCCGCTAGGGTACGAGCAGTACTTC.

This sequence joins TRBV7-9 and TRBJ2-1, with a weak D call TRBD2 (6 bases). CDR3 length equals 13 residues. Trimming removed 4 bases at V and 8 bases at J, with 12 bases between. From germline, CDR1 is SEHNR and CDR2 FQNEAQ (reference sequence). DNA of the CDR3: TGTGCCAGCAGCTCGGGACTCCCGGATGAGCAGTTCTTC. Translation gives CASSSGLPDEQFF.

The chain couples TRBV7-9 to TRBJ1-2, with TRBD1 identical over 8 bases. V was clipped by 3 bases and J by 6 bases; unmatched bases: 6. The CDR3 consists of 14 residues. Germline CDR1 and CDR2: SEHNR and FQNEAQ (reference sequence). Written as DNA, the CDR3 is TGTGCCAGCAGCTTCAGGGGGCGGTATCATGGCTACACCTTC. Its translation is CASSFRGRYHGYTF.

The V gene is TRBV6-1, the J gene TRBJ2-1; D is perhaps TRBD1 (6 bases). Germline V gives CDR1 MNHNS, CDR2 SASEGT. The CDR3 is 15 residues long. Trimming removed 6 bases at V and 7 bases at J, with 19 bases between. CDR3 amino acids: CASRNPGHLFNEQFF. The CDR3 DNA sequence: TGTGCCAGCAGGAATCCGGGACACTTGTTTAATGAGCAGTTCTTC.

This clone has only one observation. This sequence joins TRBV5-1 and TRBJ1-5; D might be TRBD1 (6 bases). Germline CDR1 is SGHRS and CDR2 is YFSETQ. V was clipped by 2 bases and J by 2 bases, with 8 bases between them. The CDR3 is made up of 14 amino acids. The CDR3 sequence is CASSFEGGNQPQHF. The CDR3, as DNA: TGCGCCAGCAGCTTCGAGGGGGGCAATCAGCCCCAGCATTTT.